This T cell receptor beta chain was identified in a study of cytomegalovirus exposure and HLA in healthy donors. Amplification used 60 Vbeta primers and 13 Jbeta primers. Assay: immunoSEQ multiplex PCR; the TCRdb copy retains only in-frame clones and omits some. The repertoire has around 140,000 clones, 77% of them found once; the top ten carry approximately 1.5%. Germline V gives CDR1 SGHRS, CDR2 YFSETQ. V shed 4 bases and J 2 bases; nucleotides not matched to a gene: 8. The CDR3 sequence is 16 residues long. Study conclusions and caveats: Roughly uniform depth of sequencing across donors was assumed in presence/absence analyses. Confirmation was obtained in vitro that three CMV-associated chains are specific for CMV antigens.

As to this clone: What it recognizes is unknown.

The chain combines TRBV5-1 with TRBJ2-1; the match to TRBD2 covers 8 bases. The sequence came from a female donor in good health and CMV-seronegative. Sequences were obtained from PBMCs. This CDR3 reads CASSSGGAGPYNEQFF. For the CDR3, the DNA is TGCGCCAGCAGCAGCGGGGGAGCTGGGCCCTACAATGAGCAGTTCTTC.